This T cell receptor (beta chain) originates from a study of blood T cell repertoires in COVID-19. Study summary: The United States, Italy and Spain were the sources of the acute and convalescent COVID-19 samples. PBMCs, B-cell-depleted T cells, or T cells provided the cDNA or gDNA that made up the material.

The CDR3 is 15 amino acids. V gave up 4 bases and J gave up 4 bases; unmatched junction bases: 8. Germline V gene lookup returns CDR1 SNHLY and CDR2 FYNNEI. Source study methods: For nucleated cells, counts were estimated from reference gene primer amplification. The protocol was immunoSEQ multiplex PCR, while the TCRdb copy is restricted to in-frame clones and leaves out a portion. The DNA was the basis for D and trimming; V, J and clone size are from that table. The sample holds about 73,000 clones; roughly 87% are singletons and the top ten take about 9.2%. The specimen sequenced was peripheral blood. The gene calls are TRBV2 and TRBJ2-5; TRBD2 agrees at 8 bases. This receptor was identified in a man older than 75 with acute or convalescent COVID-19. In nucleotides, the CDR3 is TGTGCCAGCAGTGTGGAGCGGGAGCTAGGAGAGACCCAGTACTTC. It yields the protein CASSVERELGETQYF.